This T cell receptor beta chain originates from a study of PD-1 blockade in classical Hodgkin lymphoma (dated by TCRdb to about 2020). Context from the whole study: Nivolumab dosing was 3 mg/kg intravenously every 2 weeks, continuing until either disease progression or unacceptable toxicity. A peripheral blood immune signature of response to PD-1 blockade in classical Hodgkin lymphoma was defined using TCR beta sequencing and CyTOF.

The sample's time point label, decoded: cycle 1 day 1 (C1D1), immediately before nivolumab initiation. Every trial patient had relapsed following autologous stem cell transplantation, and prior brentuximab vedotin exposure was what differed among cohorts A, B and C. The trial cohort was composed of over 50 patients with relapsed/refractory classical Hodgkin lymphoma, for whom complete response, partial response or progressive disease was recorded as best overall response. Single-agent nivolumab was administered to trial patients in the multi-cohort phase II CheckMate 205 trial. An independent review committee assessed best overall response by applying the 2007 International Working Group response criteria. PBMCs from the trial were collected at three points: immediately before nivolumab initiation (C1D1), and during therapy at cycle 2 day 1 and cycle 4 day 1. After peripheral blood was drawn into 8 mL Vacutainer Cell Preparation Tubes, PBMCs were isolated by centrifugation and then cryopreserved.

Study-wide findings and limitations: Newly diagnosed patients were reported to have lower baseline TCR diversity than healthy donors, and relapsed/refractory patients were reported to have lower baseline TCR diversity still. Trial patients achieving complete response had baseline diversity similar to newly diagnosed patients, whereas partial responders and progressors had significantly lower diversity. By C4D1, a significant rise was seen in CD4+ TCR diversity but not in CD8+ TCR diversity (p=0.0027 vs p=0.16), and the rise was most apparent among complete responders (p=0.02). Lower diversity was observed in patients in whom nivolumab was started less than 1 year after ASCT, and these patients were excluded from later analyses so that confounding by immune reconstitution would be avoided. The study covered only a single clinical trial cohort, and the causes of the repertoire differences, possibly disease activity or prior therapy, were still not defined.

Genomic DNA was extracted with the Qiagen DNeasy kit from unsorted PBMCs and from negatively selected CD4+ and CD8+ fractions. Using primers that anneal to V and J segments, immunoSEQ multiplex PCR amplified the TCR beta CDR3 regions. A synthetic immune receptor repertoire was used to minimize amplification bias, and any residual bias was removed computationally once sequencing was done. In the source study's methods: Repertoire diversity was quantified as the Shannon entropy index using custom Python scripts. Unsorted, CD4+ and CD8+ repertoires were analyzed separately, except in combined analyses where CD4+ and CD8+ sequences were merged in silico. Clonal expansion was defined as at least a 2-fold frequency increase after treatment relative to C1D1, with a pseudocount of 0.5 for undetected baseline clones. Singleton clones were defined as clones with 0 or 1 copy at C1D1, and non-singleton clones were defined as clones with 2 or more copies. Clones expanded in unsorted samples were annotated as CD4+, CD8+ or unknown by matching protein sequences in sorted samples from the same patient. Wilcoxon tests on paired samples were used to test changes in diversity from C1D1 to C4D1. Imported from immuneACCESS, the table was reduced by TCRdb to in-frame sequences with V and J called. These copies leave out some clones; in studies compared against another copy, an unresolved V gene accounts for under half, and the cause of the remainder is not known. Clonal size and the V and J genes are those of that table, whereas D and trimming came from the DNA. Here the sample has several thousand clones; about four fifths occur a single time. In total, the top ten clones hold 25% to 35% of the sample.

Counted from cysteine to phenylalanine, this CDR3 has 14 amino acids. Here the CDR3 DNA is all that survives: 42 bases in frame from base 1. V is cut by 3 bases and J by 2 bases, and the space between the germline ends is 11 bases. CDR1 and CDR2 are read off the germline V gene (reference sequence) as MNHEY and SMNVEV. A word on this clone: Its cognate antigen has yet to be identified. No quality values exist for individual bases; no much larger clone is one base distant.

Rearrangement joined TRBV27 to TRBJ2-7; TRBD2 is perhaps the D gene, given 6 matching bases. Specimen: peripheral blood mononuclear cells (PBMCs), collected at baseline. The sequence came from a human donor with classical Hodgkin lymphoma. The DNA sequence follows: TGTGCCAGCAGTTTTTTTGCGGGAACCTACGAGCAGTACTTC. This yields the protein CASSFFAGTYEQYF.